This passage covers 21 T cell receptor beta chains from one sample sequenced in a study of blood T cell repertoires in COVID-19. Assay: immunoSEQ multiplex PCR; the TCRdb copy retains only in-frame clones and omits some. The repertoire includes roughly 460,000 clones, around 90% of them detected once, and 0.7% to 1% sits in the top ten. Sequencing used peripheral blood. The receptors come from a man between 18 and 35 years old with COVID-19, enrolled during active disease.

The chain uses TRBV21-1 and TRBJ1-1; no DNA check was done on the table's D call, TRBD1. TRBV21-1 constitutes a pseudogene. The CDR3 contains 12 residues. DNA of the CDR3: TGTGCCAGCAGCGACAGAGGCCCTGAAGCTTTCTTT. It specifies CASSDRGPEAFF.

The V gene is TRBV12-3 or TRBV12-4, the J gene TRBJ1-1, with D possibly matching TRBD1 (6 bases). The CDR3 extends over 12 amino acids. Trimming stripped 8 bases from V and 4 bases from J, with 11 bases between. The CDR3 nucleotides are TGTGCCAGCCAGGGGCGGGCCACTGAAGCTTTCTTT. Its translation: CASQGRATEAFF.

This chain links TRBV12-3 or TRBV12-4 with TRBJ2-7; no reliable D call. The CDR3 length is 12 residues. Trimming took 4 bases from V and 4 from J, leaving 8 bases between them. The chain's CDR3 is CASSSSLYEQYF. Here the CDR3 DNA reads TGTGCCAGCAGTTCGAGTCTTTACGAGCAGTACTTC.

The J gene is TRBJ1-6, the V gene TRBV3-1 (or the pseudogene TRBV3-2); 7 positions agree with TRBD1. The germline gives CDR1 LGHDT, CDR2 YNNKEL (reference sequence). The length of the CDR3 is 14 residues. V lost 0 bases and J lost 13; bases outside the gene matches: 6. In nucleotides, the CDR3 is TGTGCCAGCAGCCAAGATCAGGGGGGCGGGCCCCTCCACTTT. It specifies CASSQDQGGGPLHF.

CDR3 protein: CASSFRGPTTEQYF. The CDR3 DNA reads as TGTGCCAGCAGTTTCCGCGGCCCTACGACTGAGCAGTACTTC. The J gene is TRBJ2-7, the V gene TRBV27; D ambiguous. Germline CDR1 MNHEY, CDR2 SMNVEV (reference sequence). The CDR3 has 14 residues. V shed 3 bases and J shed 7 bases, with 16 bases lying between them.

This chain connects TRBV29-1 to TRBJ2-3; TRBD2 matches 8 bases. V dropped 2 bases and J dropped 6; count of bases not matched to a gene: 7. Germline V gives CDR1 SQVTM, CDR2 ANQGSEA. This CDR3 has 14 residues. The CDR3 is CSVELAGSMDTQYF. CDR3 sequence (DNA): TGCAGCGTTGAATTAGCGGGGAGTATGGATACGCAGTATTTT.

The V gene is TRBV30, the J gene TRBJ2-7; D unclear. Germline values: CDR1 GTSNPN, CDR2 SVGIG (reference sequence). Trimming took off 4 bases at V and 9 bases at J, with 16 bases between the two ends. This CDR3 comprises 12 residues. The CDR3 DNA is TGTGCCTGGAACGGCCTGAGAACGGGGCAGTACTTC. Protein sequence: CAWNGLRTGQYF.

The V gene is TRBV4-1, the J gene TRBJ1-6, with D possibly being TRBD1 (5 bases). Germline lookup yields CDR1 MGHRA and CDR2 YSYEKL. The V and J ends lost 2 bases and 5 bases respectively, with 10 bases between them. This CDR3 has 15 residues. The CDR3 sequence is CASSQLAGNNSPLHF. CDR3 DNA: TGCGCCAGCAGCCAATTGGCAGGGAATAATTCACCCCTCCACTTT.

This clone was counted only a few times. The chain uses TRBV10-3 and TRBJ2-4, with 8 bases matching TRBD1. This CDR3 contains 17 residues. Germline CDR1 ENHRY, CDR2 SYGVKD. The ends lost 0 bases at V and 0 bases at J; junction bases unmatched: 4. Here the CDR3 DNA reads TGTGCCATCAGTGAGTCCAGCAGGGGGCAAGCCAAAAACATTCAGTACTTC. As protein: CAISESSRGQAKNIQYF.

This clone was counted between two and nine times. The genes are TRBV7-9 and TRBJ2-1; D possibly corresponds to TRBD2 (6 bases). The V and J ends lost 0 bases and 6 bases respectively, with 9 bases between them. The CDR3 is 14 amino acids. Germline lookup yields CDR1 SEHNR and CDR2 FQNEAQ (reference sequence). Written as DNA, the CDR3 is TGTGCCAGCAGCTTAGCAAGTAGCGGCAATGAGCAGTTCTTC. This codes for CASSLASSGNEQFF.

The chain combines TRBV6-5 with TRBJ2-2; TRBD2 is a possible D gene (5 bases). V was clipped by 6 bases and J by 2 bases, with 10 bases between them. Germline assignment: CDR1 MNHEY and CDR2 SVGAGI. The CDR3 has 14 residues. The chain's CDR3 is CASRTGVNTGELFF. In DNA, the CDR3 is TGTGCCAGCAGAACCGGGGTAAACACCGGGGAGCTGTTTTTT.

This clone was detected a few times. V usage is TRBV27 and J usage is TRBJ2-7; 8 bases align to TRBD2. Germline assignment: CDR1 MNHEY and CDR2 SMNVEV (reference sequence). This CDR3 has 15 amino acids. The V segment lost 5 bases and the J segment 3 bases; nucleotides outside the gene matches: 9. The CDR3 region is CASSPSGGLNYEQYF. The CDR3 DNA reads as TGTGCCAGCAGTCCCTCGGGGGGGCTCAACTACGAGCAGTACTTC.

This chain connects TRBV27 to TRBJ1-1, with 7 bases fitting TRBD1. Germline V gene lookup returns CDR1 MNHEY and CDR2 SMNVEV (reference sequence). Trimming took 3 bases from V and 7 from J; bases not matched to a gene: 5. CDR3 length: 13 residues. The CDR3 spells CASSFLDRDEAFF. CDR3 DNA sequence: TGTGCCAGCAGTTTCCTTGACAGGGATGAAGCTTTCTTT.

The chain carries TRBV14 and TRBJ2-3; 10 bases align to TRBD1. The CDR3 loop spans 15 amino acids. V gave up 2 bases and J gave up 4 bases; unmatched junction bases: 3. Per germline, CDR1 SGHDN and CDR2 FVKESK. CDR3: CASSQMGQGSDTQYF. The CDR3 DNA sequence: TGTGCCAGCAGCCAAATGGGACAGGGGTCAGATACGCAGTATTTT.

This clone has more than one count but fewer than ten. The chain combines TRBV27 with TRBJ2-3, with TRBD1 as a possible D gene (5 bases). The germline V gene has CDR1 MNHEY and CDR2 SMNVEV (reference sequence). V lost 3 bases and J lost 13, with 11 bases in between. The CDR3 covers 11 residues. CDR3 sequence reads: CASSFGHRKYF. The CDR3 region has the DNA TGTGCCAGCAGTTTTGGACACCGGAAGTATTTT.

J is TRBJ2-5 and V is TRBV7-9; TRBD2 aligns across 8 bases. The V gene end was trimmed by 5 bases and the J gene end by 2 bases; junction bases not matched to a gene: 4. Germline V gene lookup returns CDR1 SEHNR and CDR2 FQNEAQ (reference sequence). This CDR3 spans 14 amino acids. The CDR3 spells CASSPSGYQETQYF. The CDR3 DNA reads TGTGCCAGCAGCCCTAGCGGGTATCAAGAGACCCAGTACTTC.

The chain joins TRBV12-2 to TRBJ1-1. TRBV12-2 is described as a pseudogene. The CDR3 has 18 residues. The CDR3 nucleotides are TGTGCAAGTCGCTTAAGGTCGTGGAGGGGCACCGGGAACACTGAAGCTTTCTTT. Protein sequence: CASRLRSWRGTGNTEAFF.

The rearrangement joins TRBV19 to TRBJ1-3, with a tentative D call TRBD1 (5 bases). The germline V gene encodes CDR1 LNHDA and CDR2 SQIVND (reference sequence). CDR3 size: 14 residues. V lost 9 bases to trimming and J lost 0 bases, with 12 bases between them. For the CDR3, the DNA is TGTGCCAGCCGGAAGGGGTCCTCTGGAAACACCATATATTTT. This gives the protein CASRKGSSGNTIYF.

The chain carries TRBV4-1 and TRBJ1-1; the D is unclear. Trimming removed 4 bases from V and 0 bases from J, with 9 bases in between. From germline, CDR1 is MGHRA and CDR2 YSYEKL. The CDR3 runs 14 residues. CDR3 nucleotide sequence: TGCGCCAGCAGCCCTCTAATAATGAACACTGAAGCTTTCTTT. It yields the protein CASSPLIMNTEAFF.

The V call is TRBV18, the J call TRBJ2-7, with a possible D match to TRBD1 (6 bases). This CDR3 contains 13 residues. In germline, CDR1 is KGHSH, CDR2 LQKENI. V was clipped by 3 bases and J by 4 bases, with 10 bases between them. The CDR3 reads CASSPRTVYEQYF. The CDR3 nucleotides read TGTGCCAGCTCACCTAGGACAGTTTACGAGCAGTACTTC.

This chain uses TRBV29-1 with TRBJ2-7, with TRBD1 identical over 9 bases. With V trimmed by 7 bases and J by 4 bases, 8 bases remained unmatched. CDR1 and CDR2 (germline): SQVTM, ANQGSEA. The CDR3 has 13 residues. CDR3 region: CSARTGAGYEQYF. In nucleotides, the CDR3 is TGCAGCGCAAGGACAGGGGCGGGGTACGAGCAGTACTTC.